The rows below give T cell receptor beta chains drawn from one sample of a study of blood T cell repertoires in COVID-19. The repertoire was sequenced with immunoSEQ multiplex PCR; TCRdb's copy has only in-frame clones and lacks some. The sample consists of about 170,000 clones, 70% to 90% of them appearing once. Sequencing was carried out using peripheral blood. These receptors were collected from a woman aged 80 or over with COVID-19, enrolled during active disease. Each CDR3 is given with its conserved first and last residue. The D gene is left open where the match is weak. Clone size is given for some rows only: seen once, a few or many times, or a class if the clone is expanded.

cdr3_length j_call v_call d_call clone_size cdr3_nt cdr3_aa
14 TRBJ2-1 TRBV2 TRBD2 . TGTGCCAGCAAAAGACTAGCGGGAGTCCATGAGCAGTTCTTC CASKRLAGVHEQFF
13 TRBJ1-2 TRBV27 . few TGTGCCAGCAGTCACGACAGAAAGTATGGCTACACCTTC CASSHDRKYGYTF
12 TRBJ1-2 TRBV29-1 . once TGCAGCGTTGGGCCAGGGGAGCGGGGCTACACCTTC CSVGPGERGYTF
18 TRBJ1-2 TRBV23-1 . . TGCGCCAGCAGTCAAAAACCTTCTCTGCACAGATCAAACTATGGCTACACCTTC CASSQKPSLHRSNYGYTF
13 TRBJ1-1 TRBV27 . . TGTGCCAGCAGTTTACTCGGACAGCTTGAAGCTTTCTTT CASSLLGQLEAFF
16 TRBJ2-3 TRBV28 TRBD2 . TGTGCCAGCTCCGAACCCCAACTAGCGGGAAAAGATACGCAGTATTTT CASSEPQLAGKDTQYF
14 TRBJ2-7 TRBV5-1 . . TGCGCCAGCAGCTTGGGGACATTTTCCTACGAGCAGTACTTC CASSLGTFSYEQYF
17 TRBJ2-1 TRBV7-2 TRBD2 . TGTGCCAGCAGCTTCCGACTAGCGGGGGGAACCTACAATGAGCAGTTCTTC CASSFRLAGGTYNEQFF
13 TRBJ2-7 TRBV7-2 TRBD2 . TGTGCCAGCAGCTTAGTTTGGGGGGGTGACCAGTACTTC CASSLVWGGDQYF
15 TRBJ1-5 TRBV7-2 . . TGTGCCAGCAGCTCCTTCAGGGTTAGCAATCAGCCCCAGCATTTT CASSSFRVSNQPQHF
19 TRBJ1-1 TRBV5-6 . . TGTGCCAGCAGCTTGATGAGTTGGACAGTACTTCTCATGAACACTGAAGCTTTCTTT CASSLMSWTVLLMNTEAFF
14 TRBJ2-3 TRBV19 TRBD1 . TGTGCCAGTAGTATAGGGGACAGGGCGGATACGCAGTATTTT CASSIGDRADTQYF
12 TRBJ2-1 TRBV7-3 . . TGTGCCAGCAGCACGACTAGTGGTGAGCAGTTCTTC CASSTTSGEQFF
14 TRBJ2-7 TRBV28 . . TGTGCCAGCACTCCCGGGACTGCACACTACGAGCAGTACTTC CASTPGTAHYEQYF
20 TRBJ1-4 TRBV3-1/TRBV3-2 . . TGTGCCAGCAGCCAAGAAGGTGGTTATCGGCAGGGTCATGGTAATGAAAAACTGTTTTTT CASSQEGGYRQGHGNEKLFF